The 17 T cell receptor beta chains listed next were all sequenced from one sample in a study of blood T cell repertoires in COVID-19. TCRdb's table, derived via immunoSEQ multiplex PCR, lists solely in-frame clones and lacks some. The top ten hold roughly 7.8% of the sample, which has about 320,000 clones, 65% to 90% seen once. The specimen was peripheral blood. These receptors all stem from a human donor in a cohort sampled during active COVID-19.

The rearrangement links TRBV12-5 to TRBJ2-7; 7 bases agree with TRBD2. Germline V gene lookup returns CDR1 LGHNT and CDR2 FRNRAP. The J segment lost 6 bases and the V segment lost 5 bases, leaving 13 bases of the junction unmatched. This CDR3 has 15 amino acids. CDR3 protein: CASGRGDSRGGEQYF. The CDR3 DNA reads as TGTGCTAGTGGTCGGGGGGACTCACGGGGAGGCGAGCAGTACTTC.

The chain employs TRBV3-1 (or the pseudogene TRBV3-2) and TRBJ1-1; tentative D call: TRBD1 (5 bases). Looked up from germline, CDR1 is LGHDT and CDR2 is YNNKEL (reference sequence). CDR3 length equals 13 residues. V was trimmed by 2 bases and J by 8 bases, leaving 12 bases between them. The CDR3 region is CASSQSASGEAFF. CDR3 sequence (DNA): TGTGCCAGCAGCCAAAGTGCGTCAGGGGAAGCTTTCTTT.

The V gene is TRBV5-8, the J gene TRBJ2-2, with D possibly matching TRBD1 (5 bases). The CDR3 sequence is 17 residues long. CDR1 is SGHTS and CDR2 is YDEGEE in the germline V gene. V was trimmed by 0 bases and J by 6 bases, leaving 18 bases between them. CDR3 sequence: CASSLVVSIGAAGELFF. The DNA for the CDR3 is TGTGCCAGCAGCTTGGTCGTTAGCATAGGGGCCGCCGGGGAGCTGTTTTTT.

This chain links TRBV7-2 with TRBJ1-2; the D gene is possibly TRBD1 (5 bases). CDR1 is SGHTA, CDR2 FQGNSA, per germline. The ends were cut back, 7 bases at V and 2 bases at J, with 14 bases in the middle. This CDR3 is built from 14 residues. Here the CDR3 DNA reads TGTGCCAGCACCGTGGGACTGCAAAACTATGGCTACACCTTC. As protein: CASTVGLQNYGYTF. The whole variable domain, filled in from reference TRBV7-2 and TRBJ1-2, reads GAGVSQSPSNKVTEKGKDVELRCDPISGHTALYWYRQSLGQGLEFLIYFQGNSAPDKSGLPSDRFSAERTGGSVSTLTIQRTQQEDSAVYLCASTVGLQNYGYTFGSGTRLTVV.

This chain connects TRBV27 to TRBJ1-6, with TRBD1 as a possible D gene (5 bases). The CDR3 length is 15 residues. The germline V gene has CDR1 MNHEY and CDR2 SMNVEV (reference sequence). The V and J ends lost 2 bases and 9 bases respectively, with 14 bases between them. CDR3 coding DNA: TGTGCCAGCAGTTTAGAAGGACAACTCCTTTCACCCCTCCACTTT. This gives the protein CASSLEGQLLSPLHF.

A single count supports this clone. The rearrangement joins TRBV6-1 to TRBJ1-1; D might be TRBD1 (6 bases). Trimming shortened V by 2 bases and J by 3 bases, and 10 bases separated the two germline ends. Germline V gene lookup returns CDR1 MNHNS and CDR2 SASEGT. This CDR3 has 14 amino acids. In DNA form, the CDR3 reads TGTGCCAGCAGTGAAAGACAGGTATACACTGAAGCTTTCTTT. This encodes CASSERQVYTEAFF.

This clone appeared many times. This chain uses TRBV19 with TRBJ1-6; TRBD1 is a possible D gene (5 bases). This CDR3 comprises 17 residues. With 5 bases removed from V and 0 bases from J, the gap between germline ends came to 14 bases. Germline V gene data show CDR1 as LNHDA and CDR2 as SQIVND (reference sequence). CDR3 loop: CASSADRYSSYNSPLHF. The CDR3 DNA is TGTGCCAGTAGTGCCGACAGATATAGCTCCTATAATTCACCCCTCCACTTT.

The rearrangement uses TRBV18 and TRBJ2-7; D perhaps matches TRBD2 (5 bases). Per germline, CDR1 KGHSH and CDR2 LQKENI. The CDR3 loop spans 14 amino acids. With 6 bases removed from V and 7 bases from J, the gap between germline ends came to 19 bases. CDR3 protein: CASSRTRDPSEQYF. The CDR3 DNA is TGTGCCAGCTCCCGAACTAGGGATCCTAGTGAGCAGTACTTC.

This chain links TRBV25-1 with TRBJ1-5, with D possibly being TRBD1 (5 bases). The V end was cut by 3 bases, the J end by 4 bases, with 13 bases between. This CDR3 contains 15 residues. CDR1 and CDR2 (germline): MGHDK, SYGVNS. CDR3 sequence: CASSDSTDPNQPQHF. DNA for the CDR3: TGTGCCAGCAGTGATTCGACAGACCCAAATCAGCCCCAGCATTTT.

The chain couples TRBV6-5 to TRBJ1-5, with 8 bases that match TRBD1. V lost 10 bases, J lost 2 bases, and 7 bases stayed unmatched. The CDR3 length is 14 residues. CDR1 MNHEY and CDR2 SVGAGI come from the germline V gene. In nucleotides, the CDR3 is TGTGCCATTACAGGGGGTCCCCGCAATCAGCCCCAGCATTTT. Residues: CAITGGPRNQPQHF.

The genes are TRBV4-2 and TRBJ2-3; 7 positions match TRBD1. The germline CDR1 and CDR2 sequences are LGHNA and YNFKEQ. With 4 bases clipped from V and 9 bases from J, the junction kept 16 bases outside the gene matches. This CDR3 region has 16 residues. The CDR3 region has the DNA TGTGCCAGCAGCCCCGATAGGACAGGTTTGATTGAAACGCAGTATTTT. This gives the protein CASSPDRTGLIETQYF.

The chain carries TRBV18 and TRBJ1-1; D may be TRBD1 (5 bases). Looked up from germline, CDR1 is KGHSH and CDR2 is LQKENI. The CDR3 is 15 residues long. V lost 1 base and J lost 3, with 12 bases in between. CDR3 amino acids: CASSPRDSTYTEAFF. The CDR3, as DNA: TGTGCCAGCTCACCACGCGACAGTACCTACACTGAAGCTTTCTTT.

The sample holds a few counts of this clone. CDR3 bases: TGCAGCGTTGAAGAATTCGGGACAGGGAGATCTGGAAACACCATATATTTT. It encodes CSVEEFGTGRSGNTIYF. The chain carries TRBV29-1 and TRBJ1-3, with TRBD1 matching over 9 bases. Trimming at V came to 0 bases and at J to 1 base, leaving 7 bases not matched to a gene. The V gene's germline CDR1 is SQVTM and CDR2 ANQGSEA. This CDR3 region has 17 residues.

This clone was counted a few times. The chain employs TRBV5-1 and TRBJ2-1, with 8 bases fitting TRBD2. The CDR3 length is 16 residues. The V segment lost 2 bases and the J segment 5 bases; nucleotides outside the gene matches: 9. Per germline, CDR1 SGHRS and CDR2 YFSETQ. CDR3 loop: CASSFTLTAGDNEQFF. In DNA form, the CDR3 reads TGCGCCAGCAGCTTTACTCTGACAGCGGGGGACAATGAGCAGTTCTTC.

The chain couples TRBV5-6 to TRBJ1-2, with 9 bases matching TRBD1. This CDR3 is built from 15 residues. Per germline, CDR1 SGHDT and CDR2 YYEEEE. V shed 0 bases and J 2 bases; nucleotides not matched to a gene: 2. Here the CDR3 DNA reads TGTGCCAGCAGCTTGGTCGGGACAGGGAACTATGGCTACACCTTC. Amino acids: CASSLVGTGNYGYTF.

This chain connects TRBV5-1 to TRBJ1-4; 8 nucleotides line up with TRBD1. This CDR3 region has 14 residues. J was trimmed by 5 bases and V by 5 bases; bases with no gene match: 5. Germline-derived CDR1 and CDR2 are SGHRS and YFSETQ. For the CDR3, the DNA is TGCGCCAGCAGGACAGGGGAGAGGAATGAAAAACTGTTTTTT. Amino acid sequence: CASRTGERNEKLFF.

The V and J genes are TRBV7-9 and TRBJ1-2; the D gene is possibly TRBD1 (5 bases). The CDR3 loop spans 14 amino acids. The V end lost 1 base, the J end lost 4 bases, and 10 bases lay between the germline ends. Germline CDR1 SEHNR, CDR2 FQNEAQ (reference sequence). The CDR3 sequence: CASSLGPGGYGYTF. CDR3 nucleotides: TGTGCCAGCAGCTTAGGGCCGGGGGGCTATGGCTACACCTTC.